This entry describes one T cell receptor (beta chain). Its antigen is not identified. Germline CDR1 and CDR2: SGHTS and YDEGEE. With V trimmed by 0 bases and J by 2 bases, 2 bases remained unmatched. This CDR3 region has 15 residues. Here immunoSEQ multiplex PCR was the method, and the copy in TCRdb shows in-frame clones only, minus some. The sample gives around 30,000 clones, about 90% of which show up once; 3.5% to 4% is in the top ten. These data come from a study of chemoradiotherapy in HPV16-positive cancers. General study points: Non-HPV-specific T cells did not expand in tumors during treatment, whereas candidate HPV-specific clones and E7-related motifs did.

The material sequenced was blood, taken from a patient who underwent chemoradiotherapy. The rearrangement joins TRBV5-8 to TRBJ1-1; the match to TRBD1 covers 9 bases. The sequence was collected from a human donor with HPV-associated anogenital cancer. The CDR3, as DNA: TGTGCCAGCAGCTTGGACAGGGGGCGAAACACTGAAGCTTTCTTT. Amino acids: CASSLDRGRNTEAFF.